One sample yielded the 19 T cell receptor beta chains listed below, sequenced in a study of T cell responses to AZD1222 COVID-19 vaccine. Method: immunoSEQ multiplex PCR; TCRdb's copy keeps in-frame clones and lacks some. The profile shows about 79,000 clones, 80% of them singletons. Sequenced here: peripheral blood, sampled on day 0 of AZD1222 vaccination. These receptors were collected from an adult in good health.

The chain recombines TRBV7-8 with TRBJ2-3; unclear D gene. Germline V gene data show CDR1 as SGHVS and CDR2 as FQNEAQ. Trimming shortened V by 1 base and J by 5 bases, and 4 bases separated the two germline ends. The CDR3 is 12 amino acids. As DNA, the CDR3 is TGTGCCAGCAGCTTAGGGAGAGATACGCAGTATTTT. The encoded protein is CASSLGRDTQYF.

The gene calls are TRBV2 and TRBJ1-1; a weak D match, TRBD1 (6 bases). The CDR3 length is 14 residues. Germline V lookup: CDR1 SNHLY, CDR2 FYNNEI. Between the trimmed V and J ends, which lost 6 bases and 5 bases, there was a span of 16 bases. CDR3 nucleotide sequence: TGTGCCAGCAGGGGGATACAGGGTCCAACTGAAGCTTTCTTT. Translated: CASRGIQGPTEAFF.

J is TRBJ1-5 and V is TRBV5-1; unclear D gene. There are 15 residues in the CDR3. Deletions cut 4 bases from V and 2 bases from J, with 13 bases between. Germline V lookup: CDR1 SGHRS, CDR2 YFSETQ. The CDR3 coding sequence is TGCGCCAGCAGCCTCGGGTCGACGGGCAATCAGCCCCAGCATTTT. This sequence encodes CASSLGSTGNQPQHF.

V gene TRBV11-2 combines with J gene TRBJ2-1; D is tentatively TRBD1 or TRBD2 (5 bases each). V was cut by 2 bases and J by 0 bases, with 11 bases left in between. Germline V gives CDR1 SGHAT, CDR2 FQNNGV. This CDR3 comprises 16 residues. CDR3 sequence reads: CASSLRDGSSYNEQFF. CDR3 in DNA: TGTGCCAGCAGCTTACGGGACGGAAGCTCCTACAATGAGCAGTTCTTC.

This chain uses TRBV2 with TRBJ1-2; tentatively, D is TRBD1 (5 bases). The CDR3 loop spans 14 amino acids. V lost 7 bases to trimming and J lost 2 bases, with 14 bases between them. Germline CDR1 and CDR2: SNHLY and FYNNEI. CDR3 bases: TGTGCCAGCACCATGGGGGGAGCGAACTATGGCTACACCTTC. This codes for CASTMGGANYGYTF.

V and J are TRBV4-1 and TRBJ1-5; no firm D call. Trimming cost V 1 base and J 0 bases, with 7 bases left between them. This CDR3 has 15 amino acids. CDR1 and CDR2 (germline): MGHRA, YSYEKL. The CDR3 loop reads CASSQVTDSNQPQHF. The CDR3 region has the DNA TGCGCCAGCAGCCAAGTCACAGATAGCAATCAGCCCCAGCATTTT.

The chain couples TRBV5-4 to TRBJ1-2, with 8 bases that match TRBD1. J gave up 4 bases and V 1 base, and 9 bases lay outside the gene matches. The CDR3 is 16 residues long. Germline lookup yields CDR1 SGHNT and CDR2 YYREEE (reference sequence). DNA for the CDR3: TGTGCCAGCAGCTTGCGGGGACAGGTCTTGAGCTATGGCTACACCTTC. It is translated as CASSLRGQVLSYGYTF.

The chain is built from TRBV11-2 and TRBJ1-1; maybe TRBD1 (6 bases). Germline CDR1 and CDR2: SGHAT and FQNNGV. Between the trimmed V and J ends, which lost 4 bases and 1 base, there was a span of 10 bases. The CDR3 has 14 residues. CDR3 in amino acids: CASSYRASNTEAFF. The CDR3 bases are TGTGCCAGCAGCTACAGGGCCTCGAACACTGAAGCTTTCTTT.

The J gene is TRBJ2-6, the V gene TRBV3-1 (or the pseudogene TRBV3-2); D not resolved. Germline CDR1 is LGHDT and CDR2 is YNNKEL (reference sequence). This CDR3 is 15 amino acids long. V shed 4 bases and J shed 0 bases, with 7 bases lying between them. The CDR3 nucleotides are TGTGCCAGCAGCCCTACCGCCTCTGGGGCCAACGTCCTGACTTTC. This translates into CASSPTASGANVLTF.

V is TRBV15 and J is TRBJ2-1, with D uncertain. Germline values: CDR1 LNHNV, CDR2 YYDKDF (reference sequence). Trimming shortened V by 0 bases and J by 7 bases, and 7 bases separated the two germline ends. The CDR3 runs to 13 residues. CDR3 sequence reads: CATSRDNFNEQFF. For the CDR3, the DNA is TGTGCCACCAGCAGAGATAATTTTAATGAGCAGTTCTTC.

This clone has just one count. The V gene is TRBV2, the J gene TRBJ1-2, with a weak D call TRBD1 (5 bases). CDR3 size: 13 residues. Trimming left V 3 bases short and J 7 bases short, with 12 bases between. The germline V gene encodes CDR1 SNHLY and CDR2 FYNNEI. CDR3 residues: CASSEVGTGGYTF. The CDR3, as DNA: TGTGCCAGCAGTGAGGTCGGGACGGGTGGCTACACCTTC.

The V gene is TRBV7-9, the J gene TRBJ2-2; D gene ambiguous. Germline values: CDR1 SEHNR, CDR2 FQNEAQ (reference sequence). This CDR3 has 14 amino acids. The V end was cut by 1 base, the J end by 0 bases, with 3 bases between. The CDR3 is CASSLGTNTGELFF. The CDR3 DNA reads TGTGCCAGCAGCTTAGGGACGAACACCGGGGAGCTGTTTTTT.

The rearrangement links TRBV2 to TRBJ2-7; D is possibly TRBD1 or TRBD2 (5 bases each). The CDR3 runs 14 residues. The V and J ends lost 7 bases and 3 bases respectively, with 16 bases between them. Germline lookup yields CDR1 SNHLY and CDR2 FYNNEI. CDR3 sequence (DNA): TGTGCCAGCATTCCCCCCCGGGGCGTCTACGAGCAGTACTTC. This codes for CASIPPRGVYEQYF.

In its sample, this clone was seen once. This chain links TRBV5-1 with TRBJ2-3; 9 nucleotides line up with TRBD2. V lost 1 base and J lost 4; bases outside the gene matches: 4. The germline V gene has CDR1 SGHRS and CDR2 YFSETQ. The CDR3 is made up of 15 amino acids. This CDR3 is CASSLTTSGSDTQYF. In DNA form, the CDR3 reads TGCGCCAGCAGCTTGACGACTAGCGGCTCAGATACGCAGTATTTT.

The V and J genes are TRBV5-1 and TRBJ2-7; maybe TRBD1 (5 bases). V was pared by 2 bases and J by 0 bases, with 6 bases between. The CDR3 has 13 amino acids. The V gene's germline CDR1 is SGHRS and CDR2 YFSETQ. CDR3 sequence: CASSFTGSYEQYF. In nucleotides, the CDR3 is TGCGCCAGCAGCTTTACAGGCTCCTACGAGCAGTACTTC.

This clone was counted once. CDR3 residues: CASSDRGVIQPQHF. DNA for the CDR3: TGTGCCAGTAGCGACAGGGGGGTAATTCAGCCCCAGCATTTT. The V call is TRBV19, the J call TRBJ1-5; 9 nucleotides agree with TRBD1. Germline V lookup: CDR1 LNHDA, CDR2 SQIVND (reference sequence). There are 14 residues in the CDR3. V lost 6 bases and J lost 6; bases outside the gene matches: 6.

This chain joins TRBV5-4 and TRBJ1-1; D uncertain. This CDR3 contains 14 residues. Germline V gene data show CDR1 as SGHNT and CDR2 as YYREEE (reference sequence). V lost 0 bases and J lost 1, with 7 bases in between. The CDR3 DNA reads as TGTGCCAGCAGCTTGGCCCTAAGGAACACTGAAGCTTTCTTT. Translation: CASSLALRNTEAFF.

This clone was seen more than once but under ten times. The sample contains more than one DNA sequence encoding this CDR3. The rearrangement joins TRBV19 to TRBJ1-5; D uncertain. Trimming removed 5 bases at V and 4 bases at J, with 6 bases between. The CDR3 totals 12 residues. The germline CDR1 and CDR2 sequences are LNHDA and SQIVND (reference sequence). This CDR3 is CASSLRNQPQHF. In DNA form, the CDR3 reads TGTGCCAGTAGTCTCCGTAATCAGCCCCAGCATTTT.

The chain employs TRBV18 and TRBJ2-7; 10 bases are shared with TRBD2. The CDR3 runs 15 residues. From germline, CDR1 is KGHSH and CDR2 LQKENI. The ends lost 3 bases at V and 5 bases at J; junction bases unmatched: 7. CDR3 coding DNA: TGTGCCAGCTCACCTGCTCTAGCGGGAGATGACGAGCAGTACTTC. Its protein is CASSPALAGDDEQYF.